These 27 T cell receptor beta chains were all obtained from the same sample, sequenced in a study of radiotherapy plus CTLA-4 blockade in lung cancer. The method was immunoSEQ multiplex PCR; TCRdb's version includes in-frame clones alone and lacks a portion of them. The table shows approximately 50,000 clones, with 73% occurring only once. The sample was peripheral blood, taken from a patient treated with radiotherapy plus ipilimumab. These receptors all come from a human donor with non-small cell lung cancer who had a complete response to radiotherapy plus ipilimumab.

A few counts support this clone. The chain has TRBV2 and TRBJ1-3, with D unclear. CDR3 length equals 12 residues. Trimming took off 8 bases at V and 2 bases at J, with 7 bases between the two ends. The V gene's germline CDR1 is SNHLY and CDR2 FYNNEI. The CDR3 bases are TGTGCCAGCCTCCTTCCTGGAAACACCATATATTTT. This sequence encodes CASLLPGNTIYF.

In the case of this clone: The junction shows a germline mismatch at one end, possibly a read error. Other DNA sequences in this sample translate to the same CDR3. The rearrangement joins TRBV5-1 to TRBJ1-4, with D possibly TRBD1 on 6 matching bases. CDR3 length: 15 amino acids. CDR1 and CDR2 (germline): SGHRS, YFSETQ. In nucleotides, the CDR3 is TGCGCCAGCAGCTCGACAGGAGACATTAATGAGAAACTGTTTTTT. Protein: CASSSTGDINEKLFF.

The chain carries TRBV11-1 and TRBJ2-1; D gene unclear. Germline V gene data show CDR1 as SGHAT and CDR2 as FQDESV (reference sequence). Trimming pared 5 bases from V and 10 bases from J, leaving 15 bases between. The CDR3 has 13 residues. DNA of the CDR3: TGTGCCAGCAGCGCGTGGAGTGCGTGGGAGCAGTTCTTC. Translation gives CASSAWSAWEQFF.

This sequence joins TRBV29-1 and TRBJ2-7, with a weak D call TRBD1 (5 bases). Germline loops: CDR1 SQVTM, CDR2 ANQGSEA. This CDR3 has 11 residues. The ends were cut back, 6 bases at V and 4 bases at J, with 10 bases in the middle. DNA for the CDR3: TGCAGCGTGGGGCGGTTTTACGAGCAGTACTTC. Protein product: CSVGRFYEQYF.

The chain uses TRBV30 and TRBJ2-5; D gene uncertain. CDR1 is GTSNPN and CDR2 is SVGIG in the germline V gene (reference sequence). V gave up 0 bases and J gave up 2 bases, with 10 bases separating them. The CDR3 sequence is 14 residues long. The CDR3 sequence is CAWSVTYGQETQYF. In nucleotides, the CDR3 is TGTGCCTGGAGTGTAACGTACGGTCAAGAGACCCAGTACTTC.

The CDR3 sequence is CASSPSGTGNYEQYF. DNA for the CDR3: TGCGCCAGCAGCCCCTCCGGGACAGGGAACTACGAGCAGTACTTC. This sequence joins TRBV4-1 and TRBJ2-7, with 9 bases fitting TRBD1. Germline loops: CDR1 MGHRA, CDR2 YSYEKL. This CDR3 has 15 residues. Germline trimming cut 4 bases from V and 3 bases from J; bases unmatched to any gene: 7.

In this sample, this clone turned up a few times. The CDR3 region is CASSEADWTEEAFF. DNA of the CDR3: TGTGCCAGCAGTGAAGCGGACTGGACGGAAGAAGCTTTCTTT. This chain uses TRBV6-1 with TRBJ1-1; unclear D gene. Germline V CDR1 and CDR2: MNHNS, SASEGT. The CDR3 is 14 residues long. Trimming left V 0 bases short and J 8 bases short, with 13 bases between.

V is TRBV7-2 and J is TRBJ2-3; 10 bases fit TRBD2. Looked up from germline, CDR1 is SGHTA and CDR2 is FQGNSA. This CDR3 is 18 amino acids long. V shed 3 bases, J shed 3 bases, and the junction held 12 bases outside the gene matches. In DNA, the CDR3 is TGTGCCAGCAGCTTGACGGGGAGAGCGGGGGGGAGGACAGATACGCAGTATTTT. Its translation is CASSLTGRAGGRTDTQYF.

The rearrangement uses TRBV7-2 and TRBJ2-1; the match to TRBD2 covers 14 bases. The CDR3 sequence is 16 residues long. Germline assignment: CDR1 SGHTA and CDR2 FQGNSA. The ends lost 2 bases at V and 5 bases at J; junction bases unmatched: 2. CDR3 DNA sequence: TGTGCCAGCAGCTTACTGGGACTAGCGGGGGACAATGAGCAGTTCTTC. Protein: CASSLLGLAGDNEQFF.

The count of this clone is one. The genes are TRBV7-9 and TRBJ1-4; D might be TRBD1 (6 bases). Germline assignment: CDR1 SEHNR and CDR2 FQNEAQ (reference sequence). The CDR3 runs to 16 residues. Trimming cost V 0 bases and J 4 bases, with 12 bases left between them. CDR3 amino acids: CASSLAPTGLNEKLFF. CDR3 bases: TGTGCCAGCAGCTTAGCACCGACAGGCCTTAATGAAAAACTGTTTTTT. The whole variable domain, filled in from reference TRBV7-9 and TRBJ1-4, reads DTGVSQNPRHKITKRGQNVTFRCDPISEHNRLYWYRQTLGQGPEFLTYFQNEAQLEKSRLLSDRFSAERPKGSFSTLEIQRTEQGDSAMYLCASSLAPTGLNEKLFFGSGTQLSVL.

The chain is built from TRBV18 and TRBJ1-2, with D possibly being TRBD1 (5 bases). V was pared by 1 base and J by 6 bases, with 15 bases between. The CDR3 has 15 residues. Germline CDR1 and CDR2: KGHSH and LQKENI. CDR3 sequence (DNA): TGTGCCAGCTCACCACAGGACAAGTACTACGATGGCTACACCTTC. This translates into CASSPQDKYYDGYTF.

V gene TRBV18 combines with J gene TRBJ1-2, with D perhaps TRBD1 (6 bases). This CDR3 is built from 12 residues. Per the germline V gene, CDR1 is KGHSH and CDR2 is LQKENI. The germline V and J ends were trimmed by 5 bases and 5 bases, with 9 bases remaining between them. The CDR3 loop reads CASSDQGYGYTF. Here the CDR3 DNA reads TGTGCCAGCTCAGACCAGGGGTATGGCTACACCTTC.

This chain connects TRBV5-1 to TRBJ2-1; TRBD1 is a possible D gene (5 bases). V shed 0 bases and J shed 3 bases, with 13 bases lying between them. Looked up from germline, CDR1 is SGHRS and CDR2 is YFSETQ. This CDR3 region has 16 residues. CDR3 in amino acids: CASSLEGQGRYNEQFF. The DNA of the CDR3 is TGCGCCAGCAGCTTGGAGGGGCAGGGCCGCTACAATGAGCAGTTCTTC.

The chain carries TRBV19 and TRBJ2-1; a possible D gene is TRBD2 (5 bases). Trimming took off 3 bases at V and 2 bases at J, with 11 bases between the two ends. The CDR3 totals 15 residues. CDR1 is LNHDA and CDR2 is SQIVND in the germline V gene (reference sequence). Written as DNA, the CDR3 is TGTGCCAGTAGTATTCGGCCGGGAACCTACAATGAGCAGTTCTTC. This sequence encodes CASSIRPGTYNEQFF.

V is TRBV28 and J is TRBJ2-3; 7 bases are a match to TRBD1. This CDR3 region has 16 residues. The germline gives CDR1 MDHEN, CDR2 SYDVKM. The V and J ends lost 4 bases and 0 bases, in that order; junction bases with no gene match: 7. The DNA of the CDR3 is TGTGCCAGCAGTTCCCCTGGGACAGTTAGCACAGATACGCAGTATTTT. It codes for CASSSPGTVSTDTQYF.

This clone was observed once. V is TRBV5-5 and J is TRBJ1-4; 8 nucleotides match TRBD1. The CDR3 has 14 residues. Germline values: CDR1 SGHKS, CDR2 YYEKEE (reference sequence). V was pared by 4 bases and J by 10 bases, with 9 bases of the junction left unmatched. DNA for the CDR3: TGTGCCAGCAGCCAAGGACAGGGAATGGCAAAACTGTTTTTT. It yields the protein CASSQGQGMAKLFF.

J is TRBJ1-5 and V is TRBV7-9; possibly TRBD1 for D (5 bases). The CDR3 length is 15 residues. Germline CDR1 reads SEHNR; CDR2 reads FQNEAQ (reference sequence). The V end was cut by 3 bases, the J end by 1 base, with 10 bases between. CDR3 loop: CASSFGGGSNQPQHF. The CDR3 nucleotides are TGTGCCAGCAGCTTCGGGGGGGGGAGCAATCAGCCCCAGCATTTT.

The gene calls are TRBV28 and TRBJ1-1; D is unresolved. This CDR3 contains 11 residues. CDR1 is MDHEN and CDR2 is SYDVKM in the germline V gene. Deletions cut 5 bases from V and 10 bases from J, with 11 bases between. CDR3 DNA sequence: TGTGCCAGCAGTCGACGGTCGGGAGCTTTCTTT. Its protein product is CASSRRSGAFF.

The V gene is TRBV5-1, the J gene TRBJ2-1; 9 bases fit TRBD2. The germline gives CDR1 SGHRS, CDR2 YFSETQ. V lost 7 bases to trimming and J lost 5 bases; unmatched junction nucleotides: 13. The CDR3 extends over 16 amino acids. CDR3 in amino acids: CASGSGRPSTDNEQFF. The CDR3 nucleotides read TGCGCCAGCGGCAGCGGGAGGCCGTCTACCGACAATGAGCAGTTCTTC.

The chain joins TRBV6-1 to TRBJ2-7; perhaps TRBD2 as D (6 bases). The CDR3 totals 14 residues. CDR1 MNHNS and CDR2 SASEGT come from the germline V gene. Trimming shortened V by 6 bases and J by 3 bases, and 15 bases separated the two germline ends. The CDR3 is CASRTRAGYYEQYF. The DNA of the CDR3 is TGTGCCAGCAGGACTCGAGCGGGTTACTACGAGCAGTACTTC.

This clone was detected only a few times. This chain connects TRBV6-5 to TRBJ2-7, with 8 bases matching TRBD2. CDR1 is MNHEY, CDR2 SVGAGI, per germline. V dropped 10 bases and J dropped 4; count of bases not matched to a gene: 9. CDR3 length: 13 residues. Here the CDR3 DNA reads TGTGCCAACTCACTAGCGGACGATTACGAGCAGTACTTC. This codes for CANSLADDYEQYF.

V gene TRBV19 combines with J gene TRBJ2-2; TRBD1 matches 7 bases. CDR1 and CDR2 from the germline V gene are LNHDA and SQIVND (reference sequence). This CDR3 comprises 16 residues. The V gene end was trimmed by 3 bases and the J gene end by 3 bases; junction bases not matched to a gene: 7. The chain's CDR3 is CASSIKGTVYTGELFF. The CDR3 coding sequence is TGTGCCAGTAGTATCAAGGGGACAGTCTACACCGGGGAGCTGTTTTTT.

The rearrangement links TRBV6-5 to TRBJ2-3; TRBD2 agrees at 8 bases. Germline V CDR1 and CDR2: MNHEY, SVGAGI. The V segment lost 2 bases and the J segment 4 bases; nucleotides outside the gene matches: 5. The CDR3 spans 15 residues. In DNA form, the CDR3 reads TGTGCCAGCAGTTACCAGCGGGAGCGTGCAGATACGCAGTATTTT. Protein product: CASSYQRERADTQYF.

The rearrangement joins TRBV6-4 to TRBJ2-6, with 9 bases matching TRBD1. Germline trimming cut 2 bases from V and 0 bases from J; bases unmatched to any gene: 14. This CDR3 comprises 21 residues. Germline lookup yields CDR1 MRHNA and CDR2 SNTAGT. The CDR3 DNA is TGTGCCAGCAGTGACCGGACAGGGGCCAGTGGGGGGGGCTCTGGGGCCAACGTCCTGACTTTC. This codes for CASSDRTGASGGGSGANVLTF.

This clone has more than one count but fewer than ten. The gene calls are TRBV28 and TRBJ2-7; D remains unclear. The CDR3 has 11 residues. CDR1 and CDR2 from the germline V gene are MDHEN and SYDVKM. The V end was cut by 6 bases, the J end by 1 base, with 4 bases between. The CDR3 here is CASSSSYEQYF. The DNA of the CDR3 is TGTGCCAGCAGCTCTTCCTACGAGCAGTACTTC. The full variable domain, with the rest looked up from reference TRBV28 and TRBJ2-7, is DVKVTQSSRYLVKRTGEKVFLECVQDMDHENMFWYRQDPGLGLRLIYFSYDVKMKEKGDIPEGYSVSREKKERFSLILESASTNQTSMYLCASSSSYEQYFGPGTRLTVT.

By share, this clone ranks as medium-sized. The gene calls are TRBV6-1 and TRBJ1-5, with 7 bases aligning to TRBD1. The CDR3 covers 13 residues. From germline, CDR1 is MNHNS and CDR2 SASEGT. The ends lost 6 bases at V and 4 bases at J; junction bases unmatched: 3. This chain's CDR3 is CASRIQGNQPQHF. The CDR3 nucleotides are TGTGCCAGCAGGATACAGGGGAATCAGCCCCAGCATTTT.

The chain employs TRBV2 and TRBJ2-5, with TRBD2 matching over 9 bases. V lost 4 bases and J lost 4; bases outside the gene matches: 7. Germline-derived CDR1 and CDR2 are SNHLY and FYNNEI. The CDR3 has 15 residues. The CDR3: CASSGIAGALETQYF. For the CDR3, the DNA is TGTGCCAGCAGTGGGATAGCGGGAGCGCTAGAGACCCAGTACTTC.